Detailed here is one T cell receptor (beta chain). This entry belongs to a study of blood T cell repertoires in COVID-19. Study information: Some COVID-19 samples were acute and others convalescent; all came from the United States, Italy and Spain.

Authors' methods: Using reference gene primer amplification, nucleated cell counts were estimated. Using immunoSEQ multiplex PCR, the repertoire was profiled, and TCRdb retains in-frame clones only, with some absent. V, J and clone size were drawn from that table, and D and trimming were deduced from the DNA. The sample yields over 450,000 clones, approximately 88% seen once. CDR1 is SGHRS, CDR2 YFSETQ, per germline. This CDR3 is built from 16 residues. V lost 0 bases and J 5 bases, leaving 15 bases between the germline ends. This sequence joins TRBV5-1 and TRBJ2-1, with D maybe TRBD2 (5 bases). Sample: peripheral blood. The receptor was derived from a woman between 50 and 59 years old with COVID-19, enrolled during active disease. CDR3 nucleotides: TGCGCCAGCAGCTTGGTTTCCGGGATGGGAGACAATGAGCAGTTCTTC. Protein sequence: CASSLVSGMGDNEQFF.